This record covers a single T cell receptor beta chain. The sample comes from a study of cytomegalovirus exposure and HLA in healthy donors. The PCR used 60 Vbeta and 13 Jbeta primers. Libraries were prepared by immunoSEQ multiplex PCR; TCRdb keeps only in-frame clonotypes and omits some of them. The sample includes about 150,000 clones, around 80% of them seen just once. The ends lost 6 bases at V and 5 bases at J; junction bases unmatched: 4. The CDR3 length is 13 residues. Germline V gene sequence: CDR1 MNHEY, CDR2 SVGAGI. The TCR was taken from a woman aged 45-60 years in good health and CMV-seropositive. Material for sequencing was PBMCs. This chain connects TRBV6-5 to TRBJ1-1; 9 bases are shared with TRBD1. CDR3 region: CASRVDRGTEAFF. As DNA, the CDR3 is TGTGCCAGCAGAGTTGACAGGGGGACTGAAGCTTTCTTT.